This passage covers 16 T cell receptor beta chains from one sample sequenced in a study of blood T cell repertoires in COVID-19 (dated by TCRdb to between 2020 and 2021). The protocol used for the library was the immunoSEQ multiplex PCR assay. In TCRdb, the immuneACCESS table is reduced to in-frame sequences with V and J assigned. These tables do not hold every clone; where another copy was compared, an unresolved V gene accounts for under half, and the others remain unexplained. The sample table lists over 200,000 clones, about three quarters of them with a count of one. Clones ranked in the top ten supply 2.5% to 4% of the sample. Sequencing was carried out using peripheral blood. The receptors originated from a woman at least 80 years old with acute or convalescent COVID-19.

This clone was found a few times. The J gene is TRBJ2-7, the V gene TRBV6-5, with D uncertain. V lost 2 bases and J 7 bases, leaving 15 bases between the germline ends. The CDR3 runs 14 residues. The germline V gene encodes CDR1 MNHEY and CDR2 SVGAGI. CDR3 nucleotides: TGTGCCAGCAGTTACGGGCAGTATCCCGAGGAGCAGTACTTC. It specifies CASSYGQYPEEQYF.

The chain recombines TRBV7-8 with TRBJ1-2; a possible D gene is TRBD1 (6 bases). Trimming cost V 6 bases and J 6 bases, with 26 bases left between them. Germline V gene lookup returns CDR1 SGHVS and CDR2 FQNEAQ. This CDR3 has 17 amino acids. The CDR3 DNA sequence: TGTGCCAGCAGGCCAGGGGTGGGGATGTCTCGGTTAAATGGCTACACCTTC. Translation gives CASRPGVGMSRLNGYTF. Full variable domain (missing parts from reference TRBV7-8 and TRBJ1-2): GAGVSQSPRYKVAKRGQDVALRCDPISGHVSLFWYQQALGQGPEFLTYFQNEAQLDKSGLPSDRFFAERPEGSVSTLKIQRTQQEDSAVYLCASRPGVGMSRLNGYTFGSGTRLTVV.

This clone showed up just a few times. CDR3 bases: TGCGCCAGCAGCCTAAGCGTGGAAGAGACCCAGTACTTC. It specifies CASSLSVEETQYF. This chain connects TRBV4-3 to TRBJ2-5; D unresolved. The V end lost 4 bases, the J end lost 3 bases, and 9 bases lay between the germline ends. The germline V gene has CDR1 LGHNA and CDR2 YSLEER. The length of the CDR3 is 13 residues.

Points on this clone: This same CDR3 is encoded by further DNA sequences in the sample. The chain combines TRBV29-1 with TRBJ1-2; the D gene is possibly TRBD1 (6 bases). CDR1 and CDR2 from the germline V gene are SQVTM and ANQGSEA. The ends were cut back, 4 bases at V and 5 bases at J, with 8 bases in the middle. The CDR3 runs 11 residues. The chain's CDR3 is CSVGQGYGYTF. The CDR3 DNA sequence: TGCAGCGTTGGTCAGGGGTATGGCTACACCTTC. The full variable domain, rest sourced from reference TRBV29-1 and TRBJ1-2, is SAVISQKPSRDICQRGTSLTIQCQVDSQVTMMFWYRQQPGQSLTLIATANQGSEATYESGFVIDKFPISRPNLTFSTLTVSNMSPEDSSIYLCSVGQGYGYTFGSGTRLTVV.

The chain couples TRBV25-1 to TRBJ2-1; 8 nucleotides match TRBD1. Germline loops: CDR1 MGHDK, CDR2 SYGVNS. The CDR3 extends over 17 amino acids. Germline trimming cut 3 bases from V and 3 bases from J; bases unmatched to any gene: 10. The CDR3 region is CASSDPLGQGIYNEQFF. CDR3 nucleotide sequence: TGTGCCAGCAGTGACCCCCTAGGACAGGGAATCTACAATGAGCAGTTCTTC.

The rearrangement joins TRBV7-2 to TRBJ1-1; 10 bases align to TRBD1. J lost 2 bases, V lost 5 bases, and 11 bases had no gene match. The CDR3 is made up of 17 amino acids. CDR1 SGHTA and CDR2 FQGNSA come from the germline V gene. CDR3 bases: TGTGCCAGCAGCGCCCGCCCCCGGGACAGGGGTAACACTGAAGCTTTCTTT. Protein: CASSARPRDRGNTEAFF. The full variable domain, rest sourced from reference TRBV7-2 and TRBJ1-1, is GAGVSQSPSNKVTEKGKDVELRCDPISGHTALYWYRQSLGQGLEFLIYFQGNSAPDKSGLPSDRFSAERTGGSVSTLTIQRTQQEDSAVYLCASSARPRDRGNTEAFFGQGTRLTVV.

The V call is TRBV5-4, the J call TRBJ1-1; possible D gene TRBD1, 6 bases. Looked up from germline, CDR1 is SGHNT and CDR2 is YYREEE (reference sequence). The CDR3 sequence is 15 residues long. The V end was cut by 0 bases, the J end by 3 bases, with 12 bases between. The CDR3 DNA reads as TGTGCCAGCAGCTTGGACCTGGGGGCGGACACTGAAGCTTTCTTT. Translated: CASSLDLGADTEAFF.

Only a few counts were recorded for this clone. V usage is TRBV10-3 and J usage is TRBJ2-2, with 10 positions matching TRBD1. Germline V gene data show CDR1 as ENHRY and CDR2 as SYGVKD. The ends lost 2 bases at V and 3 bases at J; junction bases unmatched: 3. This CDR3 comprises 16 residues. CDR3 in amino acids: CAISETGTGDTGELFF. The CDR3 DNA reads as TGTGCCATCAGTGAGACGGGGACAGGGGACACCGGGGAGCTGTTTTTT.

This sequence joins TRBV19 and TRBJ1-1, with TRBD1 identical over 9 bases. Unmatched junction bases numbered 5, after V lost 5 bases and J lost 7 bases. Per the germline V gene, CDR1 is LNHDA and CDR2 is SQIVND (reference sequence). The CDR3 extends over 13 amino acids. This CDR3 is CASSPRDRDEAFF. CDR3 DNA: TGTGCCAGTAGTCCCCGGGACAGGGATGAAGCTTTCTTT. The complete variable domain, with remaining parts taken from reference TRBV19 and TRBJ1-1, reads DGGITQSPKYLFRKEGQNVTLSCEQNLNHDAMYWYRQDPGQGLRLIYYSQIVNDFQKGDIAEGYSVSREKKESFPLTVTSAQKNPTAFYLCASSPRDRDEAFFGQGTRLTVV.

The chain combines TRBV18 with TRBJ2-1, with 8 bases aligning to TRBD1. The CDR3 covers 13 residues. V lost 4 bases, J lost 9 bases, and 5 bases stayed unmatched. Germline V gives CDR1 KGHSH, CDR2 LQKENI. CDR3 sequence (DNA): TGTGCCAGCTCACTGCAGGGGGCAGTTGAGCAGTTCTTC. Amino acids: CASSLQGAVEQFF.

The chain employs TRBV27 and TRBJ1-4, with no clear D. V shed 3 bases and J shed 1 base, with 18 bases lying between them. The CDR3 spans 18 residues. Germline CDR1 and CDR2: MNHEY and SMNVEV (reference sequence). The CDR3 DNA sequence: TGTGCCAGCAGTTTGCTCCCCTCGCTCGGGGTAACTAATGAAAAACTGTTTTTT. Translating it yields CASSLLPSLGVTNEKLFF.

The V call is TRBV6-5, the J call TRBJ1-1; tentatively, D is TRBD1 (5 bases). V lost 6 bases, J lost 4 bases, and 12 bases lay in between. This CDR3 spans 13 amino acids. The V gene's germline CDR1 is MNHEY and CDR2 SVGAGI. CDR3 amino acids: CASRGGGLTEAFF. For the CDR3, the DNA is TGTGCCAGCAGGGGCGGGGGACTCACTGAAGCTTTCTTT.

The CDR3 DNA follows: TGTGCCAGCTCAACCTCGGGGACAGGGGGTTCGGGGTCCTACGAGCAGTACTTC. As protein: CASSTSGTGGSGSYEQYF. The chain joins TRBV18 to TRBJ2-7, with TRBD1 identical over 11 bases. This CDR3 region has 18 residues. CDR1 and CDR2 (germline): KGHSH, LQKENI. With V trimmed by 5 bases and J by 1 base, 13 bases remained unmatched. The full variable domain, its missing parts supplied by reference TRBV18 and TRBJ2-7, is NAGVMQNPRHLVRRRGQEARLRCSPMKGHSHVYWYRQLPEEGLKFMVYLQKENIIDESGMPKERFSAEFPKEGPSILRIQQVVRGDSAAYFCASSTSGTGGSGSYEQYFGPGTRLTVT.

Written as DNA, the CDR3 is TGTGCCACCAGCAGAACACGAGGACAGTCCCACCTCTACGAGCAGTACTTC. This gives the protein CATSRTRGQSHLYEQYF. The chain couples TRBV15 to TRBJ2-7; tentatively, D is TRBD1 (6 bases). Germline CDR1 is LNHNV and CDR2 is YYDKDF (reference sequence). This CDR3 has 17 residues. Trimming removed 2 bases at V and 3 bases at J, with 20 bases between.

The CDR3 region has the DNA TGTGCCAGCAGTCCCACGCGAGGAGTGAACGAGCAGTACTTC. It encodes CASSPTRGVNEQYF. The V call is TRBV6-2 or TRBV6-3, the J call TRBJ2-7; D not certain. The V end lost 5 bases, the J end lost 5 bases, and 16 bases lay between the germline ends. Looked up from germline, CDR1 is MNHEY and CDR2 is SVGEGT. The CDR3 spans 14 residues.

Turning to this clone: Additional DNA sequences in this sample encode the identical CDR3. The rearrangement joins TRBV9 to TRBJ2-2; a weak D match, TRBD1 (7 bases). V was trimmed by 4 bases and J by 5 bases, leaving 15 bases between them. CDR3 size: 15 residues. CDR1 and CDR2 (germline): SGDLS, YYNGEE. For the CDR3, the DNA is TGTGCCAGCAGCCCTCGTCAGGGGGGAACCGGGGAGCTGTTTTTT. Its translation is CASSPRQGGTGELFF.